The clone carrying this T cell receptor (beta chain) occurred a few times. The data originate from a study of T cells in Graves' hyperthyroidism and ophthalmopathy. The TCR beta CDR3 regions underwent amplification using RNA transcripts as the source. First-round RT-PCR of the TCR CDR3 relied on the HTBI primer set. Via MiXCR, TCRdb re-called the multiplex PCR reads, giving one row per CDR3 protein. The repertoire holds about 560,000 distinct CDR3 sequences, with around 45% as singletons. A lack of ophthalmopathy progression within 18 months defined stable Graves' hyperthyroidism. CDR1 is LGHNT, CDR2 FRNRAP, per germline. The CDR3 has 15 amino acids. Trimming removed 0 bases at V and 1 base at J, with 9 bases between.

The source of this sequence is a young woman with Graves' hyperthyroidism. Sequencing was carried out using peripheral blood or thyroid tissue (not recorded which). V and J are TRBV12-5 and TRBJ2-5; D gene ambiguous. The CDR3: CASGLVGSAQETQYF. In nucleotides, the CDR3 is TGTGCTAGTGGTTTGGTAGGGTCCGCCCAAGAGACCCAGTACTTC.